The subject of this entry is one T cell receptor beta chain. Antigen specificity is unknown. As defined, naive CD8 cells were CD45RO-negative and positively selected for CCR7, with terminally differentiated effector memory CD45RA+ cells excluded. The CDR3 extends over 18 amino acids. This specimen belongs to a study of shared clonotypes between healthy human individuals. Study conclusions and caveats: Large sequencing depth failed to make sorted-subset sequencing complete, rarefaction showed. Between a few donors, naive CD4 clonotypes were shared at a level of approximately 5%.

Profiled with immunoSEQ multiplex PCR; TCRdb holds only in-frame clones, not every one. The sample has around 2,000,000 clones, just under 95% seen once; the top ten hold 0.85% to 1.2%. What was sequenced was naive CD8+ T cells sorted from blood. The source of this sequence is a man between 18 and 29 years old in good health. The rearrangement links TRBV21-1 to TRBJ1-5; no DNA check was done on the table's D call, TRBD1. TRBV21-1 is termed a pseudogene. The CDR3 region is CASSLALRGQPANQPQHF. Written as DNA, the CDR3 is TGTGCCAGCAGCCTGGCCCTAAGAGGACAGCCTGCTAATCAGCCCCAGCATTTT.